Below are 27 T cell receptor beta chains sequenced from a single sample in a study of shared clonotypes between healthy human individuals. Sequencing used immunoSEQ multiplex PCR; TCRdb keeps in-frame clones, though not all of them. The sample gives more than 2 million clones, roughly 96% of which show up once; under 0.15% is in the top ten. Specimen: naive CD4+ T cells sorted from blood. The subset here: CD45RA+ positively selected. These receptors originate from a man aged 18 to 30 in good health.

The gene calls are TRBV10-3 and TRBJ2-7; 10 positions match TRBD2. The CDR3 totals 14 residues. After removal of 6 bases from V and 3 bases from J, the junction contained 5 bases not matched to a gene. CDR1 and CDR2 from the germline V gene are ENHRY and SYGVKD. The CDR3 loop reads CAISEREGGYEQYF. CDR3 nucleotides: TGTGCCATCAGCGAGCGGGAGGGCGGCTACGAGCAGTACTTC.

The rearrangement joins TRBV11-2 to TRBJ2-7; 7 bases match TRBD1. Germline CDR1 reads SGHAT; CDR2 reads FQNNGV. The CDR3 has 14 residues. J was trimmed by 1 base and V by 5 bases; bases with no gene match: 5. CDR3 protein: CASSTDRASYEQYF. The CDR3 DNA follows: TGTGCCAGCAGCACAGACAGGGCTTCCTACGAGCAGTACTTC.

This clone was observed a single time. The CDR3: CASSLREGDTDTQYF. CDR3 coding DNA: TGTGCCAGCTCCCTTCGGGAGGGGGACACAGATACGCAGTATTTT. The chain links TRBV11-3 to TRBJ2-3; 8 bases line up with TRBD2. The CDR3 consists of 15 residues. Germline loops: CDR1 SGHNT, CDR2 YENEEA. Trimming cost V 8 bases and J 2 bases; bases outside gene matches: 9.

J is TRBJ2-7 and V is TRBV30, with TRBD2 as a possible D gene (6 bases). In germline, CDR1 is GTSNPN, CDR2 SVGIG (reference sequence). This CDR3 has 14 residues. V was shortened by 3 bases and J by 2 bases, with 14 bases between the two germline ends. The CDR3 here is CAWSVGGIPYEQYF. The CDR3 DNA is TGTGCCTGGAGCGTCGGGGGTATTCCCTACGAGCAGTACTTC. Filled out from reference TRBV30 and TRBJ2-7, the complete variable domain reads SQTIHQWPATLVQPVGSPLSLECTVEGTSNPNLYWYRQAAGRGLQLLFYSVGIGQISSEVPQNLSASRPQDRQFILSSKKLLLSDSGFYLCAWSVGGIPYEQYFGPGTRLTVT.

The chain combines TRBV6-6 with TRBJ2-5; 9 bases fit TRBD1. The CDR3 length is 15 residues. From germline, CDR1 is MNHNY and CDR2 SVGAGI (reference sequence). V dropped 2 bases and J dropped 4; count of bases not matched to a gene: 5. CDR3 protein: CASSYLRTGAETQYF. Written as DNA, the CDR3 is TGTGCCAGCAGTTACCTTAGGACAGGGGCAGAGACCCAGTACTTC.

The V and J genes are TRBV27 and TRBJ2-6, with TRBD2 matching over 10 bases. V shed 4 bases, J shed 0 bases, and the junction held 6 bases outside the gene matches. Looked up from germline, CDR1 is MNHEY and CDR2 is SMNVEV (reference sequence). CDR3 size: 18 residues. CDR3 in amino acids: CASSSSGGRLSGANVLTF. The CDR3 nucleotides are TGTGCCAGCAGTTCTAGCGGGGGCCGGCTCTCTGGGGCCAACGTCCTGACTTTC.

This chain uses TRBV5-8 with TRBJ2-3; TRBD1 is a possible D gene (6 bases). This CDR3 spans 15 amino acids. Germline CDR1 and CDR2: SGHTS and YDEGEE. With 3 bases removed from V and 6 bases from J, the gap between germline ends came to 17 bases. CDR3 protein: CASSSGTRNGDTQYF. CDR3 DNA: TGTGCCAGCAGCTCCGGGACACGAAACGGGGATACGCAGTATTTT.

The CDR3 region is CASSSGLASTGELFF. CDR3 sequence (DNA): TGTGCCAGCAGCTCGGGACTAGCAAGTACCGGGGAGCTGTTTTTT. This sequence joins TRBV5-4 and TRBJ2-2; 9 positions match TRBD2. V shed 3 bases and J 5 bases; nucleotides not matched to a gene: 5. This CDR3 is built from 15 residues. Germline CDR1 and CDR2: SGHNT and YYREEE (reference sequence).

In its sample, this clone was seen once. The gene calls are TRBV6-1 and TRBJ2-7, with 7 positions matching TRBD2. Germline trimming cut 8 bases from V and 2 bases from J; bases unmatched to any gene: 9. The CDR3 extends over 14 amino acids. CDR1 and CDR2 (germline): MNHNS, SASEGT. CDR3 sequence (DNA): TGTGCCAGCCGGCTAGTGGCGGGGGCCTACGAGCAGTACTTC. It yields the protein CASRLVAGAYEQYF.

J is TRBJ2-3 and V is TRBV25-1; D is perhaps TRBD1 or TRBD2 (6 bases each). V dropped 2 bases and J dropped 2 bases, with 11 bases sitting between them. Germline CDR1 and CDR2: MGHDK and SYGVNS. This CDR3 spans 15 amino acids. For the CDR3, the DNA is TGTGCCAGCAGTGAACAGGGGAGGCCCACAGATACGCAGTATTTT. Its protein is CASSEQGRPTDTQYF.

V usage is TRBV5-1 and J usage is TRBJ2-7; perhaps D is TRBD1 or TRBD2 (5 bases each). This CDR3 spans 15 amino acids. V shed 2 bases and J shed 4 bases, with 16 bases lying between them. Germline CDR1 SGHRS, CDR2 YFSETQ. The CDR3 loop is CASSFNGGPEYEQYF. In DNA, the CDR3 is TGCGCCAGCAGCTTCAATGGGGGACCAGAATACGAGCAGTACTTC. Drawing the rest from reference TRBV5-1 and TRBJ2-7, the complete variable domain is KAGVTQTPRYLIKTRGQQVTLSCSPISGHRSVSWYQQTPGQGLQFLFEYFSETQRNKGNFPGRFSGRQFSNSRSEMNVSTLELGDSALYLCASSFNGGPEYEQYFGPGTRLTVT.

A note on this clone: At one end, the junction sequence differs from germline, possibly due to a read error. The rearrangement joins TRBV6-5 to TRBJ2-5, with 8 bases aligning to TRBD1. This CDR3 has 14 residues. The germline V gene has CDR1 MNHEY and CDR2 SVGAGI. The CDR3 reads CASSTGQGVEPQYF. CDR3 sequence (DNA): TGTGCCAGCAGTACTGGACAGGGAGTAGAGCCCCAGTACTTC.

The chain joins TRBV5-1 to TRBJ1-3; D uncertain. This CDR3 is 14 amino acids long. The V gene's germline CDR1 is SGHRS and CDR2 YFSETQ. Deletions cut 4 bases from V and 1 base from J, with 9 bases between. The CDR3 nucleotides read TGCGCCAGCAGCCTGACTATTTCTGGAAACACCATATATTTT. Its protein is CASSLTISGNTIYF.

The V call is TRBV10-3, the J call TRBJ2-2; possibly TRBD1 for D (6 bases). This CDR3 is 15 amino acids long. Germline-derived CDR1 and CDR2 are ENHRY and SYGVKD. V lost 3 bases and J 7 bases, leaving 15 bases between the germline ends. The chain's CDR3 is CAISDNSAGDGELFF. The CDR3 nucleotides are TGTGCCATCAGTGATAATTCAGCAGGGGACGGGGAGCTGTTTTTT.

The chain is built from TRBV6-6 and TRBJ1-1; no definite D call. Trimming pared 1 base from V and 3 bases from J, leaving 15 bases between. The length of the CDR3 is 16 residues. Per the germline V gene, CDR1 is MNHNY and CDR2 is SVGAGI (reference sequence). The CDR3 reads CASSYFPQSGDTEAFF. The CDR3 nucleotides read TGTGCCAGCAGTTACTTTCCCCAGTCCGGTGACACTGAAGCTTTCTTT.

CDR3 in amino acids: CASSEAGASTDTQYF. CDR3 sequence (DNA): TGTGCCAGCAGCGAGGCAGGGGCTAGCACAGATACGCAGTATTTT. The chain has TRBV6-5 and TRBJ2-3; D might be TRBD1 (6 bases). CDR1 is MNHEY and CDR2 is SVGAGI in the germline V gene. The CDR3 covers 15 residues. V dropped 6 bases and J dropped 0 bases, with 13 bases sitting between them.

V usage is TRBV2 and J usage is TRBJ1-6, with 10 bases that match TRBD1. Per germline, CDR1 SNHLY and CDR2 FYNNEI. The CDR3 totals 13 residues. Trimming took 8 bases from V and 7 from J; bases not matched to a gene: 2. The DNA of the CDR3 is TGTGCCAGCTGGACAGGGGGAAATTCACCCCTCCACTTT. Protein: CASWTGGNSPLHF.

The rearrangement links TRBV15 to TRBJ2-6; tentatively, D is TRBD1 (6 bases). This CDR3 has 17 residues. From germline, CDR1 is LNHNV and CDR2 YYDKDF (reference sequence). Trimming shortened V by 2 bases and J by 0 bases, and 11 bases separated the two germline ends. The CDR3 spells CATSRPTGDSGANVLTF. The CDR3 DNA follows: TGTGCCACCAGCAGACCGACAGGTGACTCTGGGGCCAACGTCCTGACTTTC.

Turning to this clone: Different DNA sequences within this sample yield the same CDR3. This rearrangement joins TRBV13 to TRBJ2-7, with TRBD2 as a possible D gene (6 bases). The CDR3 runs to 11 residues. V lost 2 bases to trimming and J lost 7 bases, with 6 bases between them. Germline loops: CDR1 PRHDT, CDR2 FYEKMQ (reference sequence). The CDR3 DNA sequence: TGTGCCAGCAGCTTACGGGGGGAGCAGTACTTC. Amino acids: CASSLRGEQYF.

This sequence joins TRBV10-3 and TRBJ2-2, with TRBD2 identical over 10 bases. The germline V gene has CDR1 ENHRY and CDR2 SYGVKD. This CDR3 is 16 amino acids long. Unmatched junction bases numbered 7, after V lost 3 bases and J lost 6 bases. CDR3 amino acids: CAISDPTSGAAGELFF. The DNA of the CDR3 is TGTGCCATCAGTGATCCTACTAGCGGGGCAGCCGGGGAGCTGTTTTTT.

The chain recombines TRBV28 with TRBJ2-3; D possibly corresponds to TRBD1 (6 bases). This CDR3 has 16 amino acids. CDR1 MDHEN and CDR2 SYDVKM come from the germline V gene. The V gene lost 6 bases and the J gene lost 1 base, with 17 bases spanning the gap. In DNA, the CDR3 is TGTGCCAGCAGCAACCTACAGGGCCGGGGCACAGATACGCAGTATTTT. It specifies CASSNLQGRGTDTQYF.

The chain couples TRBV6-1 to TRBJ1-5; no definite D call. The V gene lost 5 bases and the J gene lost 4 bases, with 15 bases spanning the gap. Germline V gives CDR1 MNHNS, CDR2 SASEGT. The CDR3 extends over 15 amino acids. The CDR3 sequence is CASSLSRERNQPQHF. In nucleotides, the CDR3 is TGTGCCAGCAGTCTATCCCGGGAAAGAAATCAGCCCCAGCATTTT.

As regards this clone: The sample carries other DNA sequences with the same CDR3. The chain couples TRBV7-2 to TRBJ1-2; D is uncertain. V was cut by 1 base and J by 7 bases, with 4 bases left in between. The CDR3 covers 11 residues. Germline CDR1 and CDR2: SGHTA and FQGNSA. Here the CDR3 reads CASSLEGGYTF. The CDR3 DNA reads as TGTGCCAGCAGCTTAGAAGGTGGCTACACCTTC.

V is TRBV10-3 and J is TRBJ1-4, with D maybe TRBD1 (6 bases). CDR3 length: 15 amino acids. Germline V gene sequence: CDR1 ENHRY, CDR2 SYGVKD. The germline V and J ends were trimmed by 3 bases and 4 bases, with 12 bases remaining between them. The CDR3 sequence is CAISESGVDNEKLFF. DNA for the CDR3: TGTGCCATCAGTGAATCAGGGGTTGATAATGAAAAACTGTTTTTT.

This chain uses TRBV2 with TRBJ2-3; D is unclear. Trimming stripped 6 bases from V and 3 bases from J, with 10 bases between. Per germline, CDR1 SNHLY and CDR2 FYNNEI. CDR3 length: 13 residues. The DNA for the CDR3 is TGTGCCAGCAGGCAGACTCGTACAGATACGCAGTATTTT. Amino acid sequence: CASRQTRTDTQYF.

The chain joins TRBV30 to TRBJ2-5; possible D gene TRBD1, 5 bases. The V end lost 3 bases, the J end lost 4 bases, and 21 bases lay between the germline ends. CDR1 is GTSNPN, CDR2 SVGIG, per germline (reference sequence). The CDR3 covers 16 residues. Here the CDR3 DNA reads TGTGCCTGGAGCGCAGCTCCAGGGAATACGGGAGAGACCCAGTACTTC. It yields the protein CAWSAAPGNTGETQYF.

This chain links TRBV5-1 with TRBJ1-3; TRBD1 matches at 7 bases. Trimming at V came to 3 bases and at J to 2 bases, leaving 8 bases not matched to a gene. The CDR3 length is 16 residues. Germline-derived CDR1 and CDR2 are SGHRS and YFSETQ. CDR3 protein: CASSSDPGTAGNTIYF. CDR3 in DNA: TGCGCCAGCAGCTCGGACCCCGGGACAGCTGGAAACACCATATATTTT.